The 32 T cell receptor beta chains presented below share a single source sample, sequenced in a study of T cell responses to AZD1222 COVID-19 vaccine. The assay was immunoSEQ multiplex PCR, and TCRdb's table has in-frame clones only and misses some. The sample has 200,000 or so clones, approximately 92% seen once. The sequencing used peripheral blood, collected on day 0 of AZD1222 vaccination. These receptors were taken from an adult in good health.

The chain carries TRBV14 and TRBJ2-2, with no clear D. Germline V lookup: CDR1 SGHDN, CDR2 FVKESK. Trimming removed 8 bases from V and 3 bases from J, with 10 bases in between. The CDR3 is made up of 13 amino acids. CDR3 DNA: TGTGCCAGCGAACGGACCTACACCGGGGAGCTGTTTTTT. It encodes CASERTYTGELFF.

V gene TRBV21-1 combines with J gene TRBJ2-7. TRBV21-1 is noted as a pseudogene. This CDR3 spans 13 amino acids. The CDR3 DNA reads TGTGCCAGCAGCTCAGGGAGCTCCTACGAGCAGTACGTC. Its protein product is CASSSGSSYEQYV.

The chain combines TRBV6-5 with TRBJ2-7; no reliable D call. CDR1 MNHEY and CDR2 SVGAGI come from the germline V gene. Trimming took off 10 bases at V and 0 bases at J, with 16 bases between the two ends. This CDR3 region has 14 residues. The DNA for the CDR3 is TGTGCCATATTAAGTGCGCAATTCTCCTACGAGCAGTACTTC. Residues: CAILSAQFSYEQYF.

As regards this clone: Other nucleotide sequences in the sample specify the same CDR3. This chain uses TRBV6-5 with TRBJ1-5, with D perhaps matching TRBD1 (5 bases). CDR1 and CDR2 (germline): MNHEY, SVGAGI. Trimming took 4 bases from V and 1 from J, leaving 5 bases between them. The CDR3 extends over 13 amino acids. The DNA of the CDR3 is TGTGCCAGCAGTTGGGACAGCAATCAGCCCCAGCATTTT. Its protein is CASSWDSNQPQHF.

V usage is TRBV28 and J usage is TRBJ1-5, with D possibly TRBD1 on 5 matching bases. The V and J ends lost 5 bases and 5 bases respectively, with 16 bases between them. In germline, CDR1 is MDHEN, CDR2 SYDVKM. The CDR3 is 15 amino acids. The CDR3 spells CASSPGFIGHQPQHF. The CDR3 DNA reads as TGTGCCAGCAGTCCAGGGTTCATCGGGCATCAGCCCCAGCATTTT.

This chain connects TRBV28 to TRBJ1-3; TRBD1 might be the D (6 bases). This CDR3 is built from 17 residues. Deletions cut 2 bases from V and 0 bases from J, with 14 bases between. The germline V gene encodes CDR1 MDHEN and CDR2 SYDVKM. The CDR3 sequence is CASSLGRQVTSGNTIYF. CDR3 sequence (DNA): TGTGCCAGCAGTTTAGGAAGACAGGTAACCTCTGGAAACACCATATATTTT.

This rearrangement joins TRBV7-2 to TRBJ2-3; weak D call: TRBD2 (5 bases). Looked up from germline, CDR1 is SGHTA and CDR2 is FQGNSA. This CDR3 contains 13 residues. The germline V and J ends were trimmed by 4 bases and 6 bases, with 11 bases remaining between them. The CDR3 bases are TGTGCCAGCAGCTCTACTACTAGGGATACGCAGTATTTT. Amino acid sequence: CASSSTTRDTQYF.

V usage is TRBV10-2 and J usage is TRBJ2-3; TRBD2 matches 8 bases. J gave up 4 bases and V 0 bases, and 6 bases lay outside the gene matches. Germline CDR1 reads WSHSY; CDR2 reads SAAADI. The CDR3 extends over 16 amino acids. CDR3 coding DNA: TGCGCCAGCAGTGAGTCGACCGGACTAGCCCCAGATACGCAGTATTTT. Encoded protein: CASSESTGLAPDTQYF.

The CDR3 DNA follows: TGTGCCAGCAGTGACTTTCCTAGCGGGAGGGTTAATGAGCAGTTCTTC. Translating it yields CASSDFPSGRVNEQFF. The chain employs TRBV6-4 and TRBJ2-1; 12 nucleotides match TRBD2. This CDR3 is built from 16 residues. Germline CDR1 is MRHNA and CDR2 is SNTAGT. J gave up 7 bases and V 1 base, and 5 bases lay outside the gene matches.

The V call is TRBV19, the J call TRBJ2-1; 8 bases are shared with TRBD2. With 3 bases clipped from V and 8 bases from J, the junction kept 9 bases outside the gene matches. Germline lookup yields CDR1 LNHDA and CDR2 SQIVND (reference sequence). This CDR3 comprises 15 residues. The CDR3 sequence is CASSIGGRPFDEQFF. CDR3 sequence (DNA): TGTGCCAGTAGTATCGGCGGGAGGCCCTTCGATGAGCAGTTCTTC.

The chain carries TRBV11-3 and TRBJ2-1; unclear D gene. The length of the CDR3 is 15 residues. Germline V gene lookup returns CDR1 SGHNT and CDR2 YENEEA. Trimming removed 4 bases from V and 3 bases from J, with 13 bases in between. The chain's CDR3 is CASSSPGHFYNEQFF. DNA of the CDR3: TGTGCCAGCAGCTCGCCGGGCCACTTCTACAATGAGCAGTTCTTC.

A single count supports this clone. The chain uses TRBV30 and TRBJ1-2, with TRBD1 matching 7 bases. V was pared by 4 bases and J by 4 bases, with 9 bases of the junction left unmatched. The CDR3 loop spans 14 amino acids. Germline CDR1 reads GTSNPN; CDR2 reads SVGIG (reference sequence). The CDR3 spells CAWTRGDRTYGYTF. The CDR3 region has the DNA TGTGCCTGGACTCGCGGGGACAGAACCTATGGCTACACCTTC.

CDR3 loop: CASRLGQRRSEAFF. DNA for the CDR3: TGTGCTAGTAGGTTAGGACAGCGAAGATCTGAAGCTTTCTTT. The rearrangement joins TRBV12-5 to TRBJ1-1; tentatively, D is TRBD1 (6 bases). This CDR3 has 14 amino acids. The germline V and J ends were trimmed by 8 bases and 6 bases, with 19 bases remaining between them. Germline CDR1 reads LGHNT; CDR2 reads FRNRAP.

This rearrangement joins TRBV6-1 to TRBJ2-1; 7 positions agree with TRBD1. V was clipped by 3 bases and J by 6 bases; unmatched bases: 11. The length of the CDR3 is 16 residues. The germline gives CDR1 MNHNS, CDR2 SASEGT. The CDR3 region is CASSDTPGQLVNEQFF. The CDR3 nucleotides read TGTGCCAGCAGTGATACACCGGGACAGCTTGTCAATGAGCAGTTCTTC.

The chain uses TRBV20-1 and TRBJ1-2; TRBD1 agrees at 7 bases. V was pared by 6 bases and J by 3 bases, with 1 base of the junction left unmatched. Germline V gives CDR1 DFQATT, CDR2 SNEGSKA (reference sequence). This CDR3 comprises 11 residues. The CDR3 region is CSATGDYGYTF. CDR3 nucleotides: TGCAGTGCCACAGGGGACTATGGCTACACCTTC.

This rearrangement joins TRBV9 to TRBJ1-2; D is uncertain. CDR1 is SGDLS, CDR2 YYNGEE, per germline. V lost 5 bases and J lost 3, with 14 bases in between. CDR3 length: 14 residues. CDR3 sequence (DNA): TGTGCCAGCAGGGCCGAGGGCATCGACTATGGCTACACCTTC. Protein product: CASRAEGIDYGYTF.

V gene TRBV21-1 combines with J gene TRBJ2-1; the table's D call, TRBD1, was not checked against the DNA. TRBV21-1 is labeled a pseudogene. This CDR3 comprises 15 residues. The CDR3 here is CASSIRDRGHYEQFF. The CDR3, as DNA: TGTGCCAGCAGCATCCGGGACAGGGGTCATTATGAGCAGTTCTTC.

The chain has TRBV7-9 and TRBJ2-2; the D gene is possibly TRBD1 (6 bases). Looked up from germline, CDR1 is SEHNR and CDR2 is FQNEAQ (reference sequence). The CDR3 length is 14 residues. V dropped 3 bases and J dropped 3 bases, with 8 bases sitting between them. Here the CDR3 DNA reads TGTGCCAGCAGCTTTGCAGGGGACACCGGGGAGCTGTTTTTT. Protein sequence: CASSFAGDTGELFF.

The rearrangement joins TRBV11-2 to TRBJ1-1; 8 bases align to TRBD1. Per the germline V gene, CDR1 is SGHAT and CDR2 is FQNNGV. This CDR3 is 18 amino acids long. Losses at the gene ends were 5 bases for V and 7 bases for J; bases not matched to a gene: 21. The CDR3 spells CASSPFEMDRERGDEAFF. The CDR3 DNA is TGTGCCAGCAGCCCATTCGAAATGGACAGGGAGCGGGGGGATGAAGCTTTCTTT.

This chain links TRBV19 with TRBJ2-3; 7 bases fit TRBD2. Per the germline V gene, CDR1 is LNHDA and CDR2 is SQIVND (reference sequence). The CDR3 has 16 residues. The ends lost 2 bases at V and 0 bases at J; junction bases unmatched: 5. The CDR3 DNA reads as TGTGCCAGTAGTATAATATGGGGGGGTAGCACAGATACGCAGTATTTT. Translating gives CASSIIWGGSTDTQYF. Complete variable domain (other parts from reference TRBV19 and TRBJ2-3): DGGITQSPKYLFRKEGQNVTLSCEQNLNHDAMYWYRQDPGQGLRLIYYSQIVNDFQKGDIAEGYSVSREKKESFPLTVTSAQKNPTAFYLCASSIIWGGSTDTQYFGPGTRLTVL.

The chain combines TRBV2 with TRBJ2-1, with TRBD1 as a possible D gene (5 bases). CDR1 and CDR2 from the germline V gene are SNHLY and FYNNEI. V lost 4 bases, J lost 4 bases, and 11 bases lay in between. There are 14 residues in the CDR3. CDR3 protein: CASSAKGDYNEQFF. DNA for the CDR3: TGTGCCAGCAGTGCTAAAGGGGATTACAATGAGCAGTTCTTC. Variable domain in full (rest from reference TRBV2 and TRBJ2-1): EPEVTQTPSHQVTQMGQEVILRCVPISNHLYFYWYRQILGQKVEFLVSFYNNEISEKSEIFDDQFSVERPDGSNFTLKIRSTKLEDSAMYFCASSAKGDYNEQFFGPGTRLTVL.

The J gene is TRBJ1-4, the V gene TRBV4-1; D may be TRBD1 (6 bases). This CDR3 has 16 residues. V was cut by 2 bases and J by 4 bases, with 14 bases left in between. Germline V lookup: CDR1 MGHRA, CDR2 YSYEKL. This CDR3 is CASSQSTGLLNEKLFF. The CDR3, as DNA: TGCGCCAGCAGCCAATCTACAGGGCTACTTAATGAAAAACTGTTTTTT.

The chain links TRBV10-1 to TRBJ2-3; 11 nucleotides match TRBD1. With 5 bases clipped from V and 3 bases from J, the junction kept 4 bases outside the gene matches. Per the germline V gene, CDR1 is WNHNN and CDR2 is SYGVQD (reference sequence). The CDR3 runs 15 residues. CDR3 nucleotides: TGCGCCAGCAGTCCAGGACAGGGGGCAACAGATACGCAGTATTTT. Its translation is CASSPGQGATDTQYF.

The chain carries TRBV28 and TRBJ1-5; no definite D call. V dropped 5 bases and J dropped 7 bases, with 15 bases sitting between them. This CDR3 has 14 residues. Per germline, CDR1 MDHEN and CDR2 SYDVKM. The chain's CDR3 is CASSPNGWGQPQHF. Written as DNA, the CDR3 is TGTGCCAGCAGTCCTAATGGGTGGGGACAGCCCCAGCATTTT.

The V and J genes are TRBV4-3 and TRBJ1-4, with unresolved D. The V and J ends lost 0 bases and 8 bases respectively, with 13 bases between them. Germline V gene lookup returns CDR1 LGHNA and CDR2 YSLEER. The CDR3 extends over 15 amino acids. The CDR3 protein is CASSQEIRSSEKLFF. DNA for the CDR3: TGCGCCAGCAGCCAAGAAATTCGGAGTTCGGAAAAACTGTTTTTT.

This chain joins TRBV30 and TRBJ1-5; D is undetermined. V lost 0 bases and J 1 base, leaving 7 bases between the germline ends. The CDR3 has 14 amino acids. Germline values: CDR1 GTSNPN, CDR2 SVGIG (reference sequence). The CDR3 loop is CAWSVSQSNQPQHF. The CDR3 nucleotides are TGTGCCTGGAGTGTATCTCAGAGCAATCAGCCCCAGCATTTT.

This clone was counted once. The chain recombines TRBV9 with TRBJ1-2, with unresolved D. The CDR3 has 16 amino acids. Germline V lookup: CDR1 SGDLS, CDR2 YYNGEE. V was pared by 0 bases and J by 4 bases, with 16 bases between. The CDR3 DNA reads TGTGCCAGCAGCGTAGCTACCCCAGACGGGTCCTATGGCTACACCTTC. Its protein product is CASSVATPDGSYGYTF.

The chain employs TRBV7-9 and TRBJ2-7; 14 bases map to TRBD2. Germline V lookup: CDR1 SEHNR, CDR2 FQNEAQ (reference sequence). The V and J ends lost 11 bases and 4 bases, in that order; junction bases with no gene match: 13. There are 16 residues in the CDR3. CDR3 DNA: TGTGCCGTTAGCGGGACTAGCGGGAGTTATTCATACGAGCAGTACTTC. It is translated as CAVSGTSGSYSYEQYF.

The chain recombines TRBV27 with TRBJ1-2; maybe TRBD1 (5 bases). There are 15 residues in the CDR3. V was trimmed by 1 base and J by 4 bases, leaving 13 bases between them. Per the germline V gene, CDR1 is MNHEY and CDR2 is SMNVEV (reference sequence). CDR3 sequence: CASSLFGGEPYGYTF. For the CDR3, the DNA is TGTGCCAGCAGTTTATTCGGGGGAGAACCCTATGGCTACACCTTC.

The CDR3 DNA reads TGTGCCAGCAGCGAAGGGACAGGCAATCAGCCCCAGCATTTT. Its translation: CASSEGTGNQPQHF. V and J are TRBV5-6 and TRBJ1-5, with 7 bases aligning to TRBD1. Per germline, CDR1 SGHDT and CDR2 YYEEEE. The CDR3 extends over 14 amino acids. V gave up 4 bases and J gave up 2 bases; unmatched junction bases: 3. The full variable domain, with the rest looked up from reference TRBV5-6 and TRBJ1-5, is DAGVTQSPTHLIKTRGQQVTLRCSPKSGHDTVSWYQQALGQGPQFIFQYYEEEERQRGNFPDRFSGHQFPNYSSELNVNALLLGDSALYLCASSEGTGNQPQHFGDGTRLSIL.

At least ten counts were recorded for this clone. The gene calls are TRBV15 and TRBJ2-1; 8 bases fit TRBD2. The V and J ends lost 8 bases and 7 bases, in that order; junction bases with no gene match: 7. The germline CDR1 and CDR2 sequences are LNHNV and YYDKDF (reference sequence). The CDR3 has 13 amino acids. The DNA for the CDR3 is TGTGCCACCGGTATGGGCGGGGGGAATGAGCAGTTCTTC. Translating gives CATGMGGGNEQFF.

The chain couples TRBV6-5 to TRBJ1-4; 7 bases line up with TRBD1. V lost 0 bases, J lost 6 bases, and 4 bases stayed unmatched. This CDR3 has 15 residues. Germline V lookup: CDR1 MNHEY, CDR2 SVGAGI. DNA of the CDR3: TGTGCCAGCAGTTACTCCCGGGACAGTTATGAAAAACTGTTTTTT. Its protein is CASSYSRDSYEKLFF.